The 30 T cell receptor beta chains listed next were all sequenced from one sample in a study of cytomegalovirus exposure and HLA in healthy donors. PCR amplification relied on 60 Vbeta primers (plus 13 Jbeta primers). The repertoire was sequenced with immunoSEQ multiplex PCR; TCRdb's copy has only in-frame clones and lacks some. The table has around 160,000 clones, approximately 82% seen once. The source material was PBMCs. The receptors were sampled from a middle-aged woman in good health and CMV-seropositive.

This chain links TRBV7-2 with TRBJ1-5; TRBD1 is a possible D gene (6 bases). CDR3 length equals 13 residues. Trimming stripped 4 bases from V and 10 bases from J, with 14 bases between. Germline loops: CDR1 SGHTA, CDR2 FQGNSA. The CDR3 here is CASSSRQASPQHF. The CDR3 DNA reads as TGTGCCAGCAGCTCAAGACAGGCTTCCCCCCAGCATTTT.

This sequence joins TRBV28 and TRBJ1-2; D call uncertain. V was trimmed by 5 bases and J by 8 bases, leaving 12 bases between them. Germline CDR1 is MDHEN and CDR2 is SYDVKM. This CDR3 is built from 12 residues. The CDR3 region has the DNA TGTGCCAGCAGTAGTCAGACCAGGGGCTACACCTTC. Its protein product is CASSSQTRGYTF.

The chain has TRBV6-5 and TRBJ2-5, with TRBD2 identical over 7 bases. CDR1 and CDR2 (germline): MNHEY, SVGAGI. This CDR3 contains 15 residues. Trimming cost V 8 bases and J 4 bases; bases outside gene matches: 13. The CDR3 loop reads CASGGLGSEIETQYF. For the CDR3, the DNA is TGTGCCAGCGGAGGACTAGGCTCCGAGATAGAGACCCAGTACTTC.

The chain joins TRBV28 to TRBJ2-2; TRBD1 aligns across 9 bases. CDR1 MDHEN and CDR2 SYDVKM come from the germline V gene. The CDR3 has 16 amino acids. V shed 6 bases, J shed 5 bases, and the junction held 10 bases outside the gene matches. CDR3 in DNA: TGTGCCAGCAGAACCCCCGGGACAGGGTATACCGGGGAGCTGTTTTTT. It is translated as CASRTPGTGYTGELFF.

The CDR3, as DNA: TGTGCCAGCAGCTTAGGCGGAGCGGGACCGACCTACGAGCAGTACTTC. Protein: CASSLGGAGPTYEQYF. The V call is TRBV11-3, the J call TRBJ2-7; 7 bases align to TRBD2. The J segment lost 2 bases and the V segment lost 1 base, leaving 8 bases of the junction unmatched. Germline V lookup: CDR1 SGHNT, CDR2 YENEEA. This CDR3 comprises 16 residues.

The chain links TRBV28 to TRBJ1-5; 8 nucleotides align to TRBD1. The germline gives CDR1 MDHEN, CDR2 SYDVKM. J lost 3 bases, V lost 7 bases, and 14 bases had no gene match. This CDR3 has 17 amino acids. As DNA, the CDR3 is TGTGCCAGCAAACACAGGGGGAGGGGGTACGTCAATCAGCCCCAGCATTTT. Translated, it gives CASKHRGRGYVNQPQHF.

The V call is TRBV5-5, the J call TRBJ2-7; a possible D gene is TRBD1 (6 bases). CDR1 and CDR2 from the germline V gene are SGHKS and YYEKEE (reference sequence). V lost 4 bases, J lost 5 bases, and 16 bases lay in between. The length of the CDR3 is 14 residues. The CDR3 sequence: CASSNPSGHDEQYF. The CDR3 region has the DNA TGTGCCAGCAGCAATCCCTCGGGACACGACGAGCAGTACTTC.

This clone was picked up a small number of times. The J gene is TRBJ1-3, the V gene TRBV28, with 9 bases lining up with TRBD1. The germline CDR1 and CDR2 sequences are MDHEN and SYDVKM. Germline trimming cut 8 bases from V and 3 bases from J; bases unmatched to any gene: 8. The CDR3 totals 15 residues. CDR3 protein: CASVQQGAGGNTIYF. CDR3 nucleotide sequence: TGTGCCAGCGTACAACAGGGGGCTGGTGGAAACACCATATATTTT. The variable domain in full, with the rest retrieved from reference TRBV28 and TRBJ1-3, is DVKVTQSSRYLVKRTGEKVFLECVQDMDHENMFWYRQDPGLGLRLIYFSYDVKMKEKGDIPEGYSVSREKKERFSLILESASTNQTSMYLCASVQQGAGGNTIYFGEGSWLTVV.

The CDR3 DNA follows: TGTGCCAGTCAAAGCAGGGGTCAGGCCTACGAGCAGTACTTC. Amino acids: CASQSRGQAYEQYF. V and J are TRBV28 and TRBJ2-7; TRBD1 is a possible D gene (6 bases). V lost 9 bases and J 2 bases, leaving 17 bases between the germline ends. Per germline, CDR1 MDHEN and CDR2 SYDVKM. The CDR3 has 14 residues.

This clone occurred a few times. The CDR3 reads CASSLLSGYTF. The CDR3 region has the DNA TGTGCCAGCAGCTTATTGTCGGGCTACACCTTC. The chain carries TRBV7-9 and TRBJ1-2; D gene uncertain. V lost 2 bases and J 8 bases, leaving 6 bases between the germline ends. CDR3 length equals 11 residues. Germline assignment: CDR1 SEHNR and CDR2 FQNEAQ (reference sequence).

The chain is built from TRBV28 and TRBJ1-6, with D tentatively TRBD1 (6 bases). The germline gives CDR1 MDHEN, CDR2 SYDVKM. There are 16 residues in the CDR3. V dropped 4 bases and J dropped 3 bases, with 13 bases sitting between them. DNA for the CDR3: TGTGCCAGCAGTTCCCGGACAGCAGGCTATAATTCACCCCTCCACTTT. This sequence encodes CASSSRTAGYNSPLHF. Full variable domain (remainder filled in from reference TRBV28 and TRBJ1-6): DVKVTQSSRYLVKRTGEKVFLECVQDMDHENMFWYRQDPGLGLRLIYFSYDVKMKEKGDIPEGYSVSREKKERFSLILESASTNQTSMYLCASSSRTAGYNSPLHFGNGTRLTVT.

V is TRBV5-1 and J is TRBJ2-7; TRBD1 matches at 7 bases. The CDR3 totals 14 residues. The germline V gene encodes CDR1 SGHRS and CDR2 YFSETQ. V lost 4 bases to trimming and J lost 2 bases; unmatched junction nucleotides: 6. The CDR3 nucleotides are TGCGCCAGCAGCGTTGGTCAGGGGGCCTACGAGCAGTACTTC. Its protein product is CASSVGQGAYEQYF.

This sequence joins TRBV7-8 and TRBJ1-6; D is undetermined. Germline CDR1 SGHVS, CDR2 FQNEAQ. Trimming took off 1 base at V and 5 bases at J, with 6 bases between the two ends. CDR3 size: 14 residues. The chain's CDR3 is CASSLGQDNSPLHF. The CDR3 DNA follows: TGTGCCAGCAGCTTAGGGCAGGATAATTCACCCCTCCACTTT.

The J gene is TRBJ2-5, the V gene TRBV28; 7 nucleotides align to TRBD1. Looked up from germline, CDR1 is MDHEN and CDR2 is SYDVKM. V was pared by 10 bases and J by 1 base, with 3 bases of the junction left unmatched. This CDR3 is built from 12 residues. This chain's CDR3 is CAITGVQETQYF. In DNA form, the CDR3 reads TGTGCCATCACAGGGGTCCAAGAGACCCAGTACTTC.

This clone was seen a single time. In DNA, the CDR3 is TGTGCCTGGAGTCCACAGGGCTATCAGCCCCAGCATTTT. Translating it yields CAWSPQGYQPQHF. This chain uses TRBV30 with TRBJ1-5; perhaps TRBD1 as D (6 bases). The germline V and J ends were trimmed by 2 bases and 5 bases, with 10 bases remaining between them. The CDR3 contains 13 residues. CDR1 and CDR2 (germline): GTSNPN, SVGIG (reference sequence).

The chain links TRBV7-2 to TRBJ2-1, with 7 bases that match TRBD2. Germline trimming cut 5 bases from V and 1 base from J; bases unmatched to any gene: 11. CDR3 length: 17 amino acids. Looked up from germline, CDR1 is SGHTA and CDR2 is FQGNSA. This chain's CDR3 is CASSALPGTNSYNEQFF. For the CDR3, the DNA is TGTGCCAGCAGCGCACTCCCCGGGACTAATTCCTACAATGAGCAGTTCTTC.

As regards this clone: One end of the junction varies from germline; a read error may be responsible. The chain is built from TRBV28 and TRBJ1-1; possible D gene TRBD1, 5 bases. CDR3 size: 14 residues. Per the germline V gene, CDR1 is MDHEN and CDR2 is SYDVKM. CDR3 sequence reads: CAGRDSRADTEAFF. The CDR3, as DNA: TGTGCCGGCAGGGATTCGAGGGCGGACACTGAAGCTTTCTTT.

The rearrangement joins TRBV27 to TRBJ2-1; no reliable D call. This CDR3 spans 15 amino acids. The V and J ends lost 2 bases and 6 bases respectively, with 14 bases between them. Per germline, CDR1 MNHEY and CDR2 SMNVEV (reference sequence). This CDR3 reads CASSLVRLTINEQFF. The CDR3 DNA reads TGTGCCAGCAGTTTAGTGCGACTGACGATCAATGAGCAGTTCTTC.

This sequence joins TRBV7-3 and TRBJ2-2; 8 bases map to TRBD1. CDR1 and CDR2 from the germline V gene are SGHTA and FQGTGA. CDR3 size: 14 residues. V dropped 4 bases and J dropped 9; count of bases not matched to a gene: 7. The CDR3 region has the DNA TGTGCCAGCAGCTCAGGGGGCGGTGAGCGGGAGCTGTTTTTT. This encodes CASSSGGGERELFF.

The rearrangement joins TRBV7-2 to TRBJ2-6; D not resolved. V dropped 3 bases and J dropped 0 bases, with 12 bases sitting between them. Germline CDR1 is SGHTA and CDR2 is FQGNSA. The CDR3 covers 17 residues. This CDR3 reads CASSFTVLRSGANVLTF. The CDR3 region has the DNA TGTGCCAGCAGCTTTACAGTGCTCCGCTCTGGGGCCAACGTCCTGACTTTC. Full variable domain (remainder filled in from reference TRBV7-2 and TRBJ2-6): GAGVSQSPSNKVTEKGKDVELRCDPISGHTALYWYRQSLGQGLEFLIYFQGNSAPDKSGLPSDRFSAERTGGSVSTLTIQRTQQEDSAVYLCASSFTVLRSGANVLTFGAGSRLTVL.

For the CDR3, the DNA is TGTGCCAGCAGCCTACAGGGAAGTAGGGAAACCCAGCATTTT. It is translated as CASSLQGSRETQHF. The V gene is TRBV28, the J gene TRBJ1-5, with D perhaps matching TRBD1 (6 bases). Per germline, CDR1 MDHEN and CDR2 SYDVKM. Trimming left V 6 bases short and J 11 bases short, with 20 bases between. The CDR3 consists of 14 residues.

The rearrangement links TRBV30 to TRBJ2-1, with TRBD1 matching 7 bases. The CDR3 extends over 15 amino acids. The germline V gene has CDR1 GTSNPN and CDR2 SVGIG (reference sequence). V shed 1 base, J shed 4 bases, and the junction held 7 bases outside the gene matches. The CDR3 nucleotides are TGTGCCTGGAGTGGCCGGGACAGAGATTACAATGAGCAGTTCTTC. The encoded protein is CAWSGRDRDYNEQFF. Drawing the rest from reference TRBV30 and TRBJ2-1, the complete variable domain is SQTIHQWPATLVQPVGSPLSLECTVEGTSNPNLYWYRQAAGRGLQLLFYSVGIGQISSEVPQNLSASRPQDRQFILSSKKLLLSDSGFYLCAWSGRDRDYNEQFFGPGTRLTVL.

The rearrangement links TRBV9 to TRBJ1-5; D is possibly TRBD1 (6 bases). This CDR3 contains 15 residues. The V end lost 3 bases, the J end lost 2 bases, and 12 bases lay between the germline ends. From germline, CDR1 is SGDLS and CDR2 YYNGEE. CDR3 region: CASSEGDGGNQPQHF. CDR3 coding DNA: TGTGCCAGCAGCGAGGGGGACGGGGGCAATCAGCCCCAGCATTTT.

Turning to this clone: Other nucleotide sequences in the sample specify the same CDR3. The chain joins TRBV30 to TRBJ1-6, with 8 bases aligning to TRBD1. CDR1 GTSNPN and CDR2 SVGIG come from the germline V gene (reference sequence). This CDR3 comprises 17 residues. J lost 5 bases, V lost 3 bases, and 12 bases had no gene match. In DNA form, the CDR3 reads TGTGCCTGGAGCCTCGGGGCTGGGGGACAGGATAATTCACCCCTCCACTTT. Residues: CAWSLGAGGQDNSPLHF.

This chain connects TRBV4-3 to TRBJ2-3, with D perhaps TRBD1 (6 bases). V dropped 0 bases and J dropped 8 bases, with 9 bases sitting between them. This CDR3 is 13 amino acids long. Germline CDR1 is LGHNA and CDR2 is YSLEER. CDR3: CASSQDWGRTQYF. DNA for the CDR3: TGCGCCAGCAGCCAAGATTGGGGGCGTACGCAGTATTTT.

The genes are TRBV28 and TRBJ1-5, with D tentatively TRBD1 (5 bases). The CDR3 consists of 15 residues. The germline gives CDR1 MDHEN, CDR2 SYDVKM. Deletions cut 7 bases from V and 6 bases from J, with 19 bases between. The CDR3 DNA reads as TGTGCCAGCAACACGCCACGGGGGGGGTCTCAGCCCCAGCATTTT. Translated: CASNTPRGGSQPQHF.

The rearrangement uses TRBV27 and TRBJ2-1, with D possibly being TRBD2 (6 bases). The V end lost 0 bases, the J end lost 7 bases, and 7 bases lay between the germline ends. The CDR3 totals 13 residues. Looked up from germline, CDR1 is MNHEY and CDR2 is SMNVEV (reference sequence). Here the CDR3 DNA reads TGTGCCAGCAGTTTATCGGCGGGGAATGAGCAGTTCTTC. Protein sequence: CASSLSAGNEQFF.

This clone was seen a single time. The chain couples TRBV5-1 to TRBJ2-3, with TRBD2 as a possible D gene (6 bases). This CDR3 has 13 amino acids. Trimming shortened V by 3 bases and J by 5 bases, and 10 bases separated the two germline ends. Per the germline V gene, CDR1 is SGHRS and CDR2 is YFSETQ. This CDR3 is CASSYGTGDTQYF. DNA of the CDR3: TGCGCCAGCAGCTATGGGACTGGAGATACGCAGTATTTT.

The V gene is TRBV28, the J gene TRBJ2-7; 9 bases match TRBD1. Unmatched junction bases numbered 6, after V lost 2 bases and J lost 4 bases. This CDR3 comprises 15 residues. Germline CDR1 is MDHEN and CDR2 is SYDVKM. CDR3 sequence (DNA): TGTGCCAGCAGTTTACAGGACAGGGGAGGGTACGAGCAGTACTTC. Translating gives CASSLQDRGGYEQYF.

The CDR3 region has the DNA TGTGCCAGCAGTTTTCTCGGGGTAGGAGGTGGCTACACCTTC. Translating it yields CASSFLGVGGGYTF. This sequence joins TRBV28 and TRBJ1-2; D ambiguous. CDR1 MDHEN and CDR2 SYDVKM come from the germline V gene. CDR3 length: 14 amino acids. Trimming shortened V by 3 bases and J by 7 bases, and 15 bases separated the two germline ends.